This entry concerns a single T cell receptor (beta chain). The sample belongs to a study of blood T cell repertoires in COVID-19. Study information: The study drew acute and convalescent COVID-19 samples from the United States, Italy and Spain. PBMCs, B-cell-depleted T cells, or T cells provided the cDNA or gDNA that made up the material.

In the authors' methods: Estimation of nucleated cell counts was performed using reference gene primer amplification. Clones were read by immunoSEQ multiplex PCR, and TCRdb kept only the in-frame ones, dropping some. The DNA was the basis for D and trimming; V, J and clone size are from that table. The sample has roughly 230,000 clones, around four fifths seen once. CDR1 SNHLY and CDR2 FYNNEI come from the germline V gene. V lost 8 bases and J lost 1, with 14 bases in between. This CDR3 comprises 15 residues. This clonotype originated in a woman aged 55-70 years with active or convalescent COVID-19. This rearrangement joins TRBV2 to TRBJ2-2, with D perhaps matching TRBD1 (6 bases). The sequenced sample was peripheral blood. Here the CDR3 DNA reads TGTGCCAGCGCCCTAGGGACAAGGAACACCGGGGAGCTGTTTTTT. It codes for CASALGTRNTGELFF. Looking up the rest from reference TRBV2 and TRBJ2-2 gives the full variable domain: EPEVTQTPSHQVTQMGQEVILRCVPISNHLYFYWYRQILGQKVEFLVSFYNNEISEKSEIFDDQFSVERPDGSNFTLKIRSTKLEDSAMYFCASALGTRNTGELFFGEGSRLTVL.